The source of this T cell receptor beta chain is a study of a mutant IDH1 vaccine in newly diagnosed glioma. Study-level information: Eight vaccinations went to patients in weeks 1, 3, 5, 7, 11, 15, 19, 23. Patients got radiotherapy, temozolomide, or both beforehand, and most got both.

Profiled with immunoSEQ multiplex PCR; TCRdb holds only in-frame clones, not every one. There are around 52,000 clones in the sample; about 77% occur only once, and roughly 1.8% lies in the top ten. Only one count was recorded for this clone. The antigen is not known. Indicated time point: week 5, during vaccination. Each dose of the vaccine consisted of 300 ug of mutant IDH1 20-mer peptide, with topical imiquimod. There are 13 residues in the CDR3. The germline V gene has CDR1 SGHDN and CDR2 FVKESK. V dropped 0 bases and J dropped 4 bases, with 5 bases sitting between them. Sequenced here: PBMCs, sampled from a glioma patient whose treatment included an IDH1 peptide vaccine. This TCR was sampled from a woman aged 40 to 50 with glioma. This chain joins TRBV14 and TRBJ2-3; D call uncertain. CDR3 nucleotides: TGTGCCAGCAGCCAAGATATGCCAGATACGCAGTATTTT. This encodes CASSQDMPDTQYF. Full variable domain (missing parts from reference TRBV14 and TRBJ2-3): EAGVTQFPSHSVIEKGQTVTLRCDPISGHDNLYWYRRVMGKEIKFLLHFVKESKQDESGMPNNRFLAERTGGTYSTLKVQPAELEDSGVYFCASSQDMPDTQYFGPGTRLTVL.